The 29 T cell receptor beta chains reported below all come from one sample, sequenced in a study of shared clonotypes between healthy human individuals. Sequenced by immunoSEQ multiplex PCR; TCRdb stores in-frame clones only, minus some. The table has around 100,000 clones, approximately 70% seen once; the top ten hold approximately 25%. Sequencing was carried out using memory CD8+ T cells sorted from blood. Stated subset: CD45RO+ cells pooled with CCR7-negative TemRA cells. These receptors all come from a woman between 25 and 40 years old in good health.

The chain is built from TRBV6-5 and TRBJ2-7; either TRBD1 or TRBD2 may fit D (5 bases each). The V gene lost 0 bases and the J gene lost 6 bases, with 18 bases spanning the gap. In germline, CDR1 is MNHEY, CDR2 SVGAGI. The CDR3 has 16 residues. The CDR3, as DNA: TGTGCCAGCAGTTACTCCTTCGGGGACGGTGGGGCCGAGCAGTACTTC. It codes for CASSYSFGDGGAEQYF.

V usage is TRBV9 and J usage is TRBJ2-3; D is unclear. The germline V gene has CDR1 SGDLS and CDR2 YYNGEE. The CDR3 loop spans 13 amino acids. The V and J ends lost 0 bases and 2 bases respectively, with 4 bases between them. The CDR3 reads CASSVGSTDTQYF. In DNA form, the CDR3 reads TGTGCCAGCAGCGTAGGGTCCACAGATACGCAGTATTTT.

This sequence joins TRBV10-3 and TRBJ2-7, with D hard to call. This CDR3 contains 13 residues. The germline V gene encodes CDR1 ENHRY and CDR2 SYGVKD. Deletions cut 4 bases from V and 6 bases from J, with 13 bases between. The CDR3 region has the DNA TGTGCCATCAGTGTGATCGATAGTTCCGAGCAGTACTTC. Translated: CAISVIDSSEQYF.

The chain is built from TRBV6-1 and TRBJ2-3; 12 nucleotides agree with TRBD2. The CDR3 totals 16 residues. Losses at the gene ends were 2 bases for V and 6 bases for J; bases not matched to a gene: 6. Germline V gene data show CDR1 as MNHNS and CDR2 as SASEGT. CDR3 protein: CASSESPSGRADTQYF. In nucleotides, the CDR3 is TGTGCCAGCAGTGAATCCCCTAGCGGGAGGGCCGATACGCAGTATTTT.

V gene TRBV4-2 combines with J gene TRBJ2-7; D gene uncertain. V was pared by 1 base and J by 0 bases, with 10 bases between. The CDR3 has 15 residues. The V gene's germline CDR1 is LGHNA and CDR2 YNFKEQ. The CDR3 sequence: CASSQGSSSSYEQYF. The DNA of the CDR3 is TGTGCCAGCAGCCAAGGTTCCAGCTCCTCCTACGAGCAGTACTTC.

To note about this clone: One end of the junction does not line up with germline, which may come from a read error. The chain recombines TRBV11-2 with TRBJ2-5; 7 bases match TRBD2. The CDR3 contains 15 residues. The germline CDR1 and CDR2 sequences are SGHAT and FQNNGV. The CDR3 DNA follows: TGTGCCAGCAACTTAGGCCCGGGGGGTGAAGAGACCCAGTACTTC. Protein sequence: CASNLGPGGEETQYF. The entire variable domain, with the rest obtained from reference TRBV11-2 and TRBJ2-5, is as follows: EAGVAQSPRYKIIEKRQSVAFWCNPISGHATLYWYQQILGQGPKLLIQFQNNGVVDDSQLPKDRFSAERLKGVDSTLKIQPAKLEDSAVYLCASNLGPGGEETQYFGPGTRLLVL.

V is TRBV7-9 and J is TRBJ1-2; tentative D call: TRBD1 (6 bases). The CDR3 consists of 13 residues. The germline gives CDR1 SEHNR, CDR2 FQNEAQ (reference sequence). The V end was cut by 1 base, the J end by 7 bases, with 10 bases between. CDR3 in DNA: TGTGCCAGCAGCTTAGGGGGGGCTCGTGGCTACACCTTC. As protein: CASSLGGARGYTF.

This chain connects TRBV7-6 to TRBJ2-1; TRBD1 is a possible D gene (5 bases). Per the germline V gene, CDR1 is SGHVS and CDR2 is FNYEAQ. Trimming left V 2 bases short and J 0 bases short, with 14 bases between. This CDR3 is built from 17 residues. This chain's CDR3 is CASSLLQGSTSYNEQFF. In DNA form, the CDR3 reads TGTGCCAGCAGCTTACTCCAGGGCTCCACCTCCTACAATGAGCAGTTCTTC.

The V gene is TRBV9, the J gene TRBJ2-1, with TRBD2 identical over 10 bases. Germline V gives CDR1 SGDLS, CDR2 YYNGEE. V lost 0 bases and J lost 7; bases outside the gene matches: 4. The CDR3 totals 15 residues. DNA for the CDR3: TGTGCCAGCAGCGTAGTACTAGCGGGAAGGAATGAGCAGTTCTTC. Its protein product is CASSVVLAGRNEQFF.

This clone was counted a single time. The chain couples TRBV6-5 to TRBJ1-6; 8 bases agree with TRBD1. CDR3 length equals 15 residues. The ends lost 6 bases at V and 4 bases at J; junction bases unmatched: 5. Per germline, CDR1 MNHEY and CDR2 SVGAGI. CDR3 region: CASSSDRGYNSPLHF. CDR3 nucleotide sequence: TGTGCCAGCAGCTCCGACAGGGGATATAATTCACCCCTCCACTTT.

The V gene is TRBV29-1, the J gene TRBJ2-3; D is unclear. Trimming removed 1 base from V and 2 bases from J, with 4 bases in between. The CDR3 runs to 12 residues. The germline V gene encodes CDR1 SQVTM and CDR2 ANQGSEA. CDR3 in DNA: TGCAGCGTTGAAGGGTACACAGATACGCAGTATTTT. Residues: CSVEGYTDTQYF.

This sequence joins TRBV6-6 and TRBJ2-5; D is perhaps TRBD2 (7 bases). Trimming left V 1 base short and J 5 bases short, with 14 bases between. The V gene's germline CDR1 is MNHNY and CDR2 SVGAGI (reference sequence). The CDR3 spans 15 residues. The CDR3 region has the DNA TGTGCCAGCAGTTACTGGGGGGGCGCCCTGGAGACCCAGTACTTC. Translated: CASSYWGGALETQYF.

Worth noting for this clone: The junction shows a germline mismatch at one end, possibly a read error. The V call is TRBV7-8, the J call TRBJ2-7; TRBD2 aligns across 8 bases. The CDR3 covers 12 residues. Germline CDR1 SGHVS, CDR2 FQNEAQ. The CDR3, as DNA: TGTGCGTCCGGGAGGGCCGGCTACGCGCAGTACTTC. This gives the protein CASGRAGYAQYF.

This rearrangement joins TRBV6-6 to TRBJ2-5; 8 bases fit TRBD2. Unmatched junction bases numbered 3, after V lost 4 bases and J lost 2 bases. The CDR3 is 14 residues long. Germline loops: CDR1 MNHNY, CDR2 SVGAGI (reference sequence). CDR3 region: CASSWTSRQETQYF. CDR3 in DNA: TGTGCCAGCAGTTGGACTAGCCGGCAAGAGACCCAGTACTTC.

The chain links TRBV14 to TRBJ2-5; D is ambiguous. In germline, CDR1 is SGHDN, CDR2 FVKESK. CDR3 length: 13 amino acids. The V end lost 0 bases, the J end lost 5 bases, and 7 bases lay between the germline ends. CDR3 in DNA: TGTGCCAGCAGCCAAGATTGGCCGGAGACCCAGTACTTC. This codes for CASSQDWPETQYF.

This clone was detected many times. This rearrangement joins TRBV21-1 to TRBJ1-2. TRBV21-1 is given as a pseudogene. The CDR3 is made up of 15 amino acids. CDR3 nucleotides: TGTGCCAGCAGCTTCCGGGACGGCGGAGGAGGGGGCTACACCTTC. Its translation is CASSFRDGGGGGYTF.

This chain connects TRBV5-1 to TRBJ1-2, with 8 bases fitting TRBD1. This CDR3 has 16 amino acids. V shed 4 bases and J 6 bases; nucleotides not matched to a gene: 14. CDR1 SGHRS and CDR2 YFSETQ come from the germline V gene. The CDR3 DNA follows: TGCGCCAGCAGCCCGCGGGGAGGGCAGGGGGCGAATGGCTACACCTTC. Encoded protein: CASSPRGGQGANGYTF.

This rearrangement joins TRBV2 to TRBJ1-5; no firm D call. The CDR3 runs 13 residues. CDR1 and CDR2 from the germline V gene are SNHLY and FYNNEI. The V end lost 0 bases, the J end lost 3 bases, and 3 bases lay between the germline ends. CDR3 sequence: CASSEAVNQPQHF. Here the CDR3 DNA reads TGTGCCAGCAGTGAAGCGGTCAATCAGCCCCAGCATTTT.

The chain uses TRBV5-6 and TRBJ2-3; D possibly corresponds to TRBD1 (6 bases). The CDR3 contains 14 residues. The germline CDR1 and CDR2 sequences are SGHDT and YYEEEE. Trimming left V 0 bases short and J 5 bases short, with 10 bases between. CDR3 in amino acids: CASSLGGLEDTQYF. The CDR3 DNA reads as TGTGCCAGCAGCTTGGGGGGGCTGGAAGATACGCAGTATTTT. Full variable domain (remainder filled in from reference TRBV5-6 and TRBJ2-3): DAGVTQSPTHLIKTRGQQVTLRCSPKSGHDTVSWYQQALGQGPQFIFQYYEEEERQRGNFPDRFSGHQFPNYSSELNVNALLLGDSALYLCASSLGGLEDTQYFGPGTRLTVL.

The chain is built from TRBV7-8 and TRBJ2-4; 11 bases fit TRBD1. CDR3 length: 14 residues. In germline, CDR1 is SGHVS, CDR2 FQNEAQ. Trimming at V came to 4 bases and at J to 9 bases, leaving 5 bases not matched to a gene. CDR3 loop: CASSSGTGGSIQYF. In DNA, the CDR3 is TGTGCCAGCAGCTCCGGGACAGGGGGTTCCATTCAGTACTTC. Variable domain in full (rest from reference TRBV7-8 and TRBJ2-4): GAGVSQSPRYKVAKRGQDVALRCDPISGHVSLFWYQQALGQGPEFLTYFQNEAQLDKSGLPSDRFFAERPEGSVSTLKIQRTQQEDSAVYLCASSSGTGGSIQYFGAGTRLSVL.

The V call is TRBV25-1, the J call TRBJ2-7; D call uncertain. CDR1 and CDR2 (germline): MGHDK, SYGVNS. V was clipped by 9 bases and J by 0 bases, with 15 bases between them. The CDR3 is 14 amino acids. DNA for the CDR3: TGTGCCAGTCTTACTCCGGGTCCCTCCTACGAGCAGTACTTC. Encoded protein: CASLTPGPSYEQYF.

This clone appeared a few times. This CDR3 is CASSLTGGTMNTEAFF. The CDR3 DNA sequence: TGTGCCAGCAGTTTAACAGGGGGAACTATGAACACTGAAGCTTTCTTT. The genes are TRBV27 and TRBJ1-1; 8 bases line up with TRBD1. The CDR3 covers 16 residues. After removal of 2 bases from V and 0 bases from J, the junction contained 5 bases not matched to a gene. CDR1 and CDR2 (germline): MNHEY, SMNVEV (reference sequence).

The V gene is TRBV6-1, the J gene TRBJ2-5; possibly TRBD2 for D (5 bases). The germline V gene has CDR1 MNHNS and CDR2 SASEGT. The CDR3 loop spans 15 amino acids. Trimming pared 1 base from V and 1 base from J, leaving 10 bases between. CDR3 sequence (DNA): TGTGCCAGCAGTGAAGTGATAGGAGGCCAAGAGACCCAGTACTTC. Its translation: CASSEVIGGQETQYF.

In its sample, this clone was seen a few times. In DNA form, the CDR3 reads TGTGCCTGGAGTGTGGCGAACACCATATATTTT. Amino acids: CAWSVANTIYF. V is TRBV30 and J is TRBJ1-3; no clear D gene. Looked up from germline, CDR1 is GTSNPN and CDR2 is SVGIG (reference sequence). This CDR3 contains 11 residues. V lost 0 bases to trimming and J lost 7 bases, with 4 bases between them. The full variable domain, with the rest looked up from reference TRBV30 and TRBJ1-3, is SQTIHQWPATLVQPVGSPLSLECTVEGTSNPNLYWYRQAAGRGLQLLFYSVGIGQISSEVPQNLSASRPQDRQFILSSKKLLLSDSGFYLCAWSVANTIYFGEGSWLTVV.

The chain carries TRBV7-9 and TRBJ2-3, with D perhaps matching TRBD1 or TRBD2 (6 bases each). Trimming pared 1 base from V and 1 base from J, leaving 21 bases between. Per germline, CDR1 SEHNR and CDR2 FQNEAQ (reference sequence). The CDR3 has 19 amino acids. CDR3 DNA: TGTGCCAGCAGCTTAGGGGGGGCGACCCCCCCCACACGCACAGATACGCAGTATTTT. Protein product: CASSLGGATPPTRTDTQYF.

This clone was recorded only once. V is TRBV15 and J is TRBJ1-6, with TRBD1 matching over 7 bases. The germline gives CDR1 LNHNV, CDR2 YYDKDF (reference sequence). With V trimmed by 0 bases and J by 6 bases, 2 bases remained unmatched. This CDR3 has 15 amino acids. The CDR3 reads CATSRETGSNSPLHF. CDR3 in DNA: TGTGCCACCAGCAGAGAGACAGGGAGTAATTCACCCCTCCACTTT.

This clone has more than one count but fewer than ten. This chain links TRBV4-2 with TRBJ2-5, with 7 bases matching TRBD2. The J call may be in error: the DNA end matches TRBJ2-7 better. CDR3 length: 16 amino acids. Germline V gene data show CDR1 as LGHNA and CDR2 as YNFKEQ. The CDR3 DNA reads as TGTGCCAGCAGCCAAGAAGGGGCGGGAGATCCCTACGAGCAGTACTTC. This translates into CASSQEGAGDPYEQYF.

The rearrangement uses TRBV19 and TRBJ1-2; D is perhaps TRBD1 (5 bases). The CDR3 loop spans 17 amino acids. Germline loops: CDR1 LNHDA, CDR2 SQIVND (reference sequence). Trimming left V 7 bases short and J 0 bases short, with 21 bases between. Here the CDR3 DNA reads TGTGCCAGTACTCTTTGGGCAACAAGAGGGGCTAACTATGGCTACACCTTC. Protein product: CASTLWATRGANYGYTF. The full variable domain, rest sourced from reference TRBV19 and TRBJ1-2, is DGGITQSPKYLFRKEGQNVTLSCEQNLNHDAMYWYRQDPGQGLRLIYYSQIVNDFQKGDIAEGYSVSREKKESFPLTVTSAQKNPTAFYLCASTLWATRGANYGYTFGSGTRLTVV.

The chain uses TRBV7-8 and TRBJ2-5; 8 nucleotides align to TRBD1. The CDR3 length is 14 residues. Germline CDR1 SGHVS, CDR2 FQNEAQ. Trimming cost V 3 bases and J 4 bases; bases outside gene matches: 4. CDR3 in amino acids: CASSFTGGRETQYF. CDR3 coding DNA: TGTGCCAGCAGCTTCACAGGGGGGAGAGAGACCCAGTACTTC. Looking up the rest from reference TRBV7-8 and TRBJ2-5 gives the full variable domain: GAGVSQSPRYKVAKRGQDVALRCDPISGHVSLFWYQQALGQGPEFLTYFQNEAQLDKSGLPSDRFFAERPEGSVSTLKIQRTQQEDSAVYLCASSFTGGRETQYFGPGTRLLVL.